This record looks at one TCR beta chain sequence and its context. This sample was included in a study of control samples from healthy donors and cancer patients. Produced via immunoSEQ multiplex PCR; TCRdb's table is partial and in-frame only. This table has tens of thousands of clones, approximately 80% appearing once. The specimen sequenced was PBMCs. The sequence came from a man in his sixties with head and neck cancer.

Here the CDR3 reads CASSSRQGNTEAFF. DNA for the CDR3: TGTGCCAGTTCCTCTCGACAGGGGAACACTGAAGCTTTCTTT. The chain couples TRBV19 to TRBJ1-1; 7 bases map to TRBD1. In germline, CDR1 is LNHDA, CDR2 SQIVND (reference sequence). The CDR3 contains 14 residues. Germline trimming cut 8 bases from V and 1 base from J; bases unmatched to any gene: 7. Using reference TRBV19 and TRBJ1-1 for the parts outside the CDR3, the full variable domain is DGGITQSPKYLFRKEGQNVTLSCEQNLNHDAMYWYRQDPGQGLRLIYYSQIVNDFQKGDIAEGYSVSREKKESFPLTVTSAQKNPTAFYLCASSSRQGNTEAFFGQGTRLTVV.